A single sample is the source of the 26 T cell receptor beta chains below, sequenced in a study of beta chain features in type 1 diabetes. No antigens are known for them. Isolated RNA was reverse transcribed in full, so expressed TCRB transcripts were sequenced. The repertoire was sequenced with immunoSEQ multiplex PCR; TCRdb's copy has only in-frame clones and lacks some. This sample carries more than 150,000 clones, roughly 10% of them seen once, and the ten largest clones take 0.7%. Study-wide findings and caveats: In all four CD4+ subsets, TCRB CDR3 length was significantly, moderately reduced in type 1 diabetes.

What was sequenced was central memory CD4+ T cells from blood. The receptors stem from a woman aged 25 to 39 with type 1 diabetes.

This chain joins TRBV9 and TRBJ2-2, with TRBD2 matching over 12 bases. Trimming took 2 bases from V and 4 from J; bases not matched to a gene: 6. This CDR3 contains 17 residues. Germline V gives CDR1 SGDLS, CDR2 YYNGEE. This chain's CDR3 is CASSVSLAGGVTGELFF. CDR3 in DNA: TGTGCCAGCAGCGTTTCCCTAGCGGGAGGGGTCACCGGGGAGCTGTTTTTT.

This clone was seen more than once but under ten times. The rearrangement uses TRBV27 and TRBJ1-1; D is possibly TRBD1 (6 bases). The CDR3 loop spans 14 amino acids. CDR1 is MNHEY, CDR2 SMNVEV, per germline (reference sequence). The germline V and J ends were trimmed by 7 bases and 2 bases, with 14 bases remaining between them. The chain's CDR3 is CASTNRAGNTEAFF. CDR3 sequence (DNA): TGTGCCAGCACGAACAGGGCCGGCAACACTGAAGCTTTCTTT.

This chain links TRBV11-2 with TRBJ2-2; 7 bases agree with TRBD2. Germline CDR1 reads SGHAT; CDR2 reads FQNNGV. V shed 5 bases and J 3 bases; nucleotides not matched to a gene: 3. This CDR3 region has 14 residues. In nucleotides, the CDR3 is TGTGCCAGCAGCCAAACTAGCGACACCGGGGAGCTGTTTTTT. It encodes CASSQTSDTGELFF.

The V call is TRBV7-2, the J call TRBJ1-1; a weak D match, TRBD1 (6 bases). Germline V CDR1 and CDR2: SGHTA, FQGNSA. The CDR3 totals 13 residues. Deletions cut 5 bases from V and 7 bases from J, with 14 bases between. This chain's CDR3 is CASSRLQGGEAFF. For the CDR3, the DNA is TGTGCCAGCAGCAGATTACAGGGCGGTGAAGCTTTCTTT.

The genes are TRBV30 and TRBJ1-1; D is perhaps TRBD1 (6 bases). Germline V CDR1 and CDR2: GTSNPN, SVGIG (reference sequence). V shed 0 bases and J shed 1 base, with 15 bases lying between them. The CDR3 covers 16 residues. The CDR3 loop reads CAWSVQWGGANTEAFF. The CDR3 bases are TGTGCCTGGAGTGTACAATGGGGGGGGGCGAACACTGAAGCTTTCTTT. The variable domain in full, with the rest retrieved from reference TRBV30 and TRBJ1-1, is SQTIHQWPATLVQPVGSPLSLECTVEGTSNPNLYWYRQAAGRGLQLLFYSVGIGQISSEVPQNLSASRPQDRQFILSSKKLLLSDSGFYLCAWSVQWGGANTEAFFGQGTRLTVV.

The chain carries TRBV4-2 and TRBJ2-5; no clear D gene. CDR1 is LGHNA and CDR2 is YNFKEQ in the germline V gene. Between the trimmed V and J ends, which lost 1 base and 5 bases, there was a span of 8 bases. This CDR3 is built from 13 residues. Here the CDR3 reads CASSQVAAETQYF. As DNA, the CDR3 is TGTGCCAGCAGCCAAGTTGCGGCGGAGACCCAGTACTTC.

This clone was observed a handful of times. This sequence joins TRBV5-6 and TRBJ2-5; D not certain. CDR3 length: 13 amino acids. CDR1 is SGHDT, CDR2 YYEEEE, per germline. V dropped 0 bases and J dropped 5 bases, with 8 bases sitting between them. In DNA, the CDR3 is TGTGCCAGCAGCTTGGACTATTCGGAGACCCAGTACTTC. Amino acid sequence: CASSLDYSETQYF. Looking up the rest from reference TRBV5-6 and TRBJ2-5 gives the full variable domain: DAGVTQSPTHLIKTRGQQVTLRCSPKSGHDTVSWYQQALGQGPQFIFQYYEEEERQRGNFPDRFSGHQFPNYSSELNVNALLLGDSALYLCASSLDYSETQYFGPGTRLLVL.

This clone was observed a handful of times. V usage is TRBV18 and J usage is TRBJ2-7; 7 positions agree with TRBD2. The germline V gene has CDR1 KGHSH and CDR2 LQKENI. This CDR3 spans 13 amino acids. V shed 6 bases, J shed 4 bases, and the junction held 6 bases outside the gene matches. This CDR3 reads CASSRLAWYEQYF. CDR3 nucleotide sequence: TGTGCCAGCTCCCGACTAGCTTGGTACGAGCAGTACTTC.

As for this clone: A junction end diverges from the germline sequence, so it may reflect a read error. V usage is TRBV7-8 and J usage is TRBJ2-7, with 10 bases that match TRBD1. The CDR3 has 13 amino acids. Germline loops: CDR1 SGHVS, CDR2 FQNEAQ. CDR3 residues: CASRPGQGYVQYF. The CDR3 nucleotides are TGTGCCAGCAGGCCGGGACAGGGGTACGTGCAGTACTTC.

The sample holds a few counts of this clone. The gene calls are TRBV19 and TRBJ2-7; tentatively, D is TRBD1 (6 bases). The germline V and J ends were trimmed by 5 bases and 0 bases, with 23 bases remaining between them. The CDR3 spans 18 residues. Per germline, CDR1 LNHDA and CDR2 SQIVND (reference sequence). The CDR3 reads CASSSSGHSSVSSYEQYF. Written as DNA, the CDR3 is TGTGCCAGTAGTTCCTCGGGACACTCTTCGGTGAGCTCCTACGAGCAGTACTTC.

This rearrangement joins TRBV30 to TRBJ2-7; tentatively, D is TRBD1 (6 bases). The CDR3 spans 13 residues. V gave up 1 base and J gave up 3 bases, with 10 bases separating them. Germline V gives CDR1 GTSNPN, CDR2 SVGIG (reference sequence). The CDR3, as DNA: TGTGCCTGGAGTGAGGGACAAATCTACGAGCAGTACTTC. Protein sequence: CAWSEGQIYEQYF.

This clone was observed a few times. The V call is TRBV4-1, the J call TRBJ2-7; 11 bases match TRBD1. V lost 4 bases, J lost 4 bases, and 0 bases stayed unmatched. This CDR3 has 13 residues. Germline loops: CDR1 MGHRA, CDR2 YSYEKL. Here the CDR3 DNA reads TGCGCCAGCAGCCGGGACAGGGGGTACGAGCAGTACTTC. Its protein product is CASSRDRGYEQYF.

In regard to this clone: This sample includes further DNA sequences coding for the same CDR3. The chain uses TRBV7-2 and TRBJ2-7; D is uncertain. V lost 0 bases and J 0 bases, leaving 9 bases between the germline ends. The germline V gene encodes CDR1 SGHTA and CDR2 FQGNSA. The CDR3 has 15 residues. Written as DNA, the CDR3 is TGTGCCAGCAGCTTAGCTAGCCTGAGCTCCTACGAGCAGTACTTC. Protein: CASSLASLSSYEQYF. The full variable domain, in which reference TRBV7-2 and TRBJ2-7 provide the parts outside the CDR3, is GAGVSQSPSNKVTEKGKDVELRCDPISGHTALYWYRQSLGQGLEFLIYFQGNSAPDKSGLPSDRFSAERTGGSVSTLTIQRTQQEDSAVYLCASSLASLSSYEQYFGPGTRLTVT.

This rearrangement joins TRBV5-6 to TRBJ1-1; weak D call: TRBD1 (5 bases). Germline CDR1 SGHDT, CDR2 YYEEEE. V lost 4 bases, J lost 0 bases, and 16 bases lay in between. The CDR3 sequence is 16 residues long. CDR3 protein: CASSPRQGSMNTEAFF. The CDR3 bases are TGTGCCAGCAGCCCGAGGCAGGGCTCGATGAACACTGAAGCTTTCTTT.

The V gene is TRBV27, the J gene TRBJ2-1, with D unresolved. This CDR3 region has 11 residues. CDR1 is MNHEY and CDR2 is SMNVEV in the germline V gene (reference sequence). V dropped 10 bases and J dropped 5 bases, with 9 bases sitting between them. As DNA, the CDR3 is TGTGCCATCGTTAGAAACAATGAGCAGTTCTTC. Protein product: CAIVRNNEQFF.

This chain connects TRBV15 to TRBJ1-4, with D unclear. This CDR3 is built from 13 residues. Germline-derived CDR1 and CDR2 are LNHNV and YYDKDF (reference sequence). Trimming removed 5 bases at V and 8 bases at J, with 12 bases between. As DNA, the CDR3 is TGTGCCACCAGCGGCCCTTCGGGGGAAAAACTGTTTTTT. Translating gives CATSGPSGEKLFF.

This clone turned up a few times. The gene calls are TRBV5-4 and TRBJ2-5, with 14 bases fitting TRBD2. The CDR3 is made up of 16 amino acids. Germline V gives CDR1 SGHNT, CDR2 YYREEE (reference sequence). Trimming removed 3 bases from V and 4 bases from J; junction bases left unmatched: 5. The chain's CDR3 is CASSSTGLAGAETQYF. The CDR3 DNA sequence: TGTGCCAGCAGCTCCACGGGACTAGCGGGAGCAGAGACCCAGTACTTC. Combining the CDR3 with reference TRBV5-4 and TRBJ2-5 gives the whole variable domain ETGVTQSPTHLIKTRGQQVTLRCSSQSGHNTVSWYQQALGQGPQFIFQYYREEENGRGNFPPRFSGLQFPNYSSELNVNALELDDSALYLCASSSTGLAGAETQYFGPGTRLLVL.

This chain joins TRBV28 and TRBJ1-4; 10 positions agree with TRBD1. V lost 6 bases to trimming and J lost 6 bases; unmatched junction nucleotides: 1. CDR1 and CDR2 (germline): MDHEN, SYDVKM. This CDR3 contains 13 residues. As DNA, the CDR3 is TGTGCCAGCAGGACAGGGGGCTATGAAAAACTGTTTTTT. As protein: CASRTGGYEKLFF.

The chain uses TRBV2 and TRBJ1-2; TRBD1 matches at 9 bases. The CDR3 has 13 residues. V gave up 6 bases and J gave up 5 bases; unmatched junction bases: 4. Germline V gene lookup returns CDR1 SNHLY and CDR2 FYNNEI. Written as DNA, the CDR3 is TGTGCCAGCAGGGGGACAGGGTGGTATGGCTACACCTTC. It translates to CASRGTGWYGYTF.

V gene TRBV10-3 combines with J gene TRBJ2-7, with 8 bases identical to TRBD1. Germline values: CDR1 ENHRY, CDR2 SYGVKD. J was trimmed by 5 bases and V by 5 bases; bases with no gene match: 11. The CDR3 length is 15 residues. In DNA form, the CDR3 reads TGTGCCATCAGTTCACAGACAGGGGTGGTCAACGAGCAGTACTTC. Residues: CAISSQTGVVNEQYF.

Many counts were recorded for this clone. In nucleotides, the CDR3 is TGCAGCGTTCGTTGGAGCGGGAGACACAATGAGCAGTTCTTC. Translating it yields CSVRWSGRHNEQFF. J is TRBJ2-1 and V is TRBV29-1; 8 nucleotides agree with TRBD2. Germline lookup yields CDR1 SQVTM and CDR2 ANQGSEA. Losses at the gene ends were 5 bases for V and 5 bases for J; bases not matched to a gene: 8. CDR3 length: 14 amino acids.

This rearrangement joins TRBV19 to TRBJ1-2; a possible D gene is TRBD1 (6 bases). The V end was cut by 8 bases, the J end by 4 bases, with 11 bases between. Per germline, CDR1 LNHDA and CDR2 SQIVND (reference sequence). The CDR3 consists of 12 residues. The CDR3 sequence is CASYREGYGYTF. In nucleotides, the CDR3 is TGTGCCAGTTACAGGGAGGGCTATGGCTACACCTTC.

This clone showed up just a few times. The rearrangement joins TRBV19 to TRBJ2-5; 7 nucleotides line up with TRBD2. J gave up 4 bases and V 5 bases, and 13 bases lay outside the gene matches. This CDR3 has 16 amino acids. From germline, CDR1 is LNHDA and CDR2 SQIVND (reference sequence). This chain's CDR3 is CASSPMGGSGGETQYF. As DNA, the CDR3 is TGTGCCAGTAGTCCAATGGGCGGGAGCGGTGGAGAGACCCAGTACTTC.

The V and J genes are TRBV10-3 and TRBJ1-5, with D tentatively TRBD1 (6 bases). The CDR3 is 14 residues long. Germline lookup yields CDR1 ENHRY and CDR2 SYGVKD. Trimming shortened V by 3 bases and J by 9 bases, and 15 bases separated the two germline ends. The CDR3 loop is CAISDTSGEGPQHF. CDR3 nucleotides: TGTGCCATCAGTGATACGTCAGGGGAAGGGCCCCAGCATTTT.

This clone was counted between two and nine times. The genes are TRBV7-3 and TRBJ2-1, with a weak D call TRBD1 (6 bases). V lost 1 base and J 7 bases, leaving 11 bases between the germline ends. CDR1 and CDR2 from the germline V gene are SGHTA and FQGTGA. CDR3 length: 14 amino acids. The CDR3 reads CASSLNQGRNEQFF. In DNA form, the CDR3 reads TGTGCCAGCAGCTTAAATCAGGGGAGAAATGAGCAGTTCTTC.

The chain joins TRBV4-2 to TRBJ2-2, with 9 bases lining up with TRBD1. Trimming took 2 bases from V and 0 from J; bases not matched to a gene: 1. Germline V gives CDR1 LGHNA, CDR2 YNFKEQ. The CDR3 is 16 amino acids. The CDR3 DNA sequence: TGTGCCAGCAGCCAATGGACAGGGGCGAACACCGGGGAGCTGTTTTTT. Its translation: CASSQWTGANTGELFF.